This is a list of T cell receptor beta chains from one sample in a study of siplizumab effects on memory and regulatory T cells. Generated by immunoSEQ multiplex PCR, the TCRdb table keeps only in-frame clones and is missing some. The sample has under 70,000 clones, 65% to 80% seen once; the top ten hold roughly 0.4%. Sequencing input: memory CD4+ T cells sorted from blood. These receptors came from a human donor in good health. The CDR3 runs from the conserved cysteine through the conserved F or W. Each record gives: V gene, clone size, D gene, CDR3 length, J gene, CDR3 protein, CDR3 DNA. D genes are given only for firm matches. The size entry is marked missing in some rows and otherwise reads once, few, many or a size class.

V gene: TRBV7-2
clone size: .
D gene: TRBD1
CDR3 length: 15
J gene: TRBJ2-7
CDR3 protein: CASSSAGTGYHEQYF
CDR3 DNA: TGTGCCAGCAGCTCAGCCGGGACAGGGTATCACGAGCAGTACTTC

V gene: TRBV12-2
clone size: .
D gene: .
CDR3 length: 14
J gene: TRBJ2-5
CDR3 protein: CASRSDYPRETQYF
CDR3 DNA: TGTGCAAGTCGCTCTGACTACCCCCGAGAGACCCAGTACTTC

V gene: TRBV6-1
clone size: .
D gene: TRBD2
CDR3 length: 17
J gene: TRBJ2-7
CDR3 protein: CASSGGRGTSGMYEQYF
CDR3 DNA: TGTGCCAGCAGTGGAGGACGAGGGACTAGCGGGATGTACGAGCAGTACTTC

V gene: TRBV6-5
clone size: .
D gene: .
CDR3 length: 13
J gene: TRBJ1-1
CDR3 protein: CASSGNMNTEAFF
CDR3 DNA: TGTGCCAGCAGTGGGAACATGAACACTGAAGCTTTCTTT

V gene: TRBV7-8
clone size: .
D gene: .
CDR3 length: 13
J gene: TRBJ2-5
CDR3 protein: CASSPKGPETQYF
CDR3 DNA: TGTGCCAGCAGCCCAAAGGGACCGGAGACCCAGTACTTC

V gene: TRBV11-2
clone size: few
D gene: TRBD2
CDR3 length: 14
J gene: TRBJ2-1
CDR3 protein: CASGAGLAVVEQFF
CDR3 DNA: TGTGCCAGCGGAGCGGGACTAGCGGTCGTTGAGCAGTTCTTC

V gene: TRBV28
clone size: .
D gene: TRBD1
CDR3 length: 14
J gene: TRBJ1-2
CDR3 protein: CASTSGGGAGGYTF
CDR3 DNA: TGTGCCAGCACCAGTGGAGGGGGCGCCGGGGGCTACACCTTC

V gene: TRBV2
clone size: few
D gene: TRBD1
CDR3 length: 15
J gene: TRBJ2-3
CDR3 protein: CASSGGTASTDTQYF
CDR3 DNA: TGTGCCAGCAGTGGAGGGACAGCGTCCACAGATACGCAGTATTTT

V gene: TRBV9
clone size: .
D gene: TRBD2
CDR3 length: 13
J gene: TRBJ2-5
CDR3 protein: CASSGRGGETQYF
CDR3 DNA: TGTGCCAGCAGCGGCCGGGGGGGAGAGACCCAGTACTTC

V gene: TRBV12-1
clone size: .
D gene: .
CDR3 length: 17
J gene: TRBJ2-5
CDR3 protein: CASSSPGTRNSSGEQYF
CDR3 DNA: TGTGCCAGCAGCTCCCCCGGGACTAGGAATTCCTCGGGAGAGCAGTACTTC

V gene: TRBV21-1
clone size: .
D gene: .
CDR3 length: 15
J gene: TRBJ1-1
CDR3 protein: CASRRGSTPNTEAFF
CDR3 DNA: TGTGCCAGCAGAAGGGGTTCTACCCCTAACACTGAAGCTTTCTTT

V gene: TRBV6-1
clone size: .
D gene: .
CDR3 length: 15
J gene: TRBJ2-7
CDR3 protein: CASSEGTDVSYEQYF
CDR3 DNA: TGTGCCAGCAGTGAAGGGACAGACGTCTCCTACGAGCAGTACTTC

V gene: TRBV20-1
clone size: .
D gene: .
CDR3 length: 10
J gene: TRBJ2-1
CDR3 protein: CSARLGEQFF
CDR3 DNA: TGCAGTGCTAGATTGGGTGAGCAGTTCTTC

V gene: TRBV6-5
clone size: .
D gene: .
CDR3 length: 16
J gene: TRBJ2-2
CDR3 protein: CASSYFRKPNTGELFF
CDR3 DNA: TGTGCCAGCAGTTACTTTAGGAAACCGAACACCGGGGAGCTGTTTTTT

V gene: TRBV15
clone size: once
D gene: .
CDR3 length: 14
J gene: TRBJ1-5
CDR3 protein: CATSRGQVNQPQHF
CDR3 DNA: TGTGCCACCAGCAGAGGGCAGGTCAATCAGCCCCAGCATTTT

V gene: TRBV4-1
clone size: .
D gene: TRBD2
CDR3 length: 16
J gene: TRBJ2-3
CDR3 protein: CASSQPRASGDDTQYF
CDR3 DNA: TGCGCCAGCAGCCAACCACGGGCTAGCGGGGACGATACGCAGTATTTT

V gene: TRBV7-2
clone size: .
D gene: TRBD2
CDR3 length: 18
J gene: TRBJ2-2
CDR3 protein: CASSLVGFQAGGTGELFF
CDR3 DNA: TGTGCCAGCAGCTTAGTCGGCTTTCAAGCGGGGGGGACCGGGGAGCTGTTTTTT

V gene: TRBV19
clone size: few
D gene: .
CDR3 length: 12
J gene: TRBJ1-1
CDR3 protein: CASSIERAEAFF
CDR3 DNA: TGTGCCAGTAGTATAGAGCGGGCTGAAGCTTTCTTT

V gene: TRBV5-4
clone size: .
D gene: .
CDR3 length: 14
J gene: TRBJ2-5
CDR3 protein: CASSQGRIQETQYF
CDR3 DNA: TGTGCCAGCAGCCAGGGACGGATACAAGAGACCCAGTACTTC

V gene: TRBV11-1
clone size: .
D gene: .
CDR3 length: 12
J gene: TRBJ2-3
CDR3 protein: CASSPNTDTQYF
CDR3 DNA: TGTGCCAGCAGCCCCAACACAGATACGCAGTATTTT

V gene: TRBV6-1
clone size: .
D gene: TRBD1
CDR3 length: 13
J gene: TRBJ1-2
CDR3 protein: CASSVQDRGGYTF
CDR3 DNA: TGTGCCAGCAGTGTCCAGGACAGGGGCGGCTACACCTTC

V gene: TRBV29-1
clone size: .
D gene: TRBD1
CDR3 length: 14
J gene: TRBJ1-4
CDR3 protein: CSVLSGTGHEKLFF
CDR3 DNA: TGCAGCGTGCTGTCCGGGACAGGGCATGAAAAACTGTTTTTT

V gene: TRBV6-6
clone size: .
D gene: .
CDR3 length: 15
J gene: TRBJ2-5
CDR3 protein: CASSYSIWSSETQYF
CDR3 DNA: TGTGCCAGCAGTTACTCGATCTGGAGCAGCGAGACCCAGTACTTC

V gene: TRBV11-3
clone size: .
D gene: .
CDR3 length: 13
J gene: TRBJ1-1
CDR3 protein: CASSPGEPVEAFF
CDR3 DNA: TGTGCCAGCAGCCCCGGGGAGCCGGTTGAAGCTTTCTTT

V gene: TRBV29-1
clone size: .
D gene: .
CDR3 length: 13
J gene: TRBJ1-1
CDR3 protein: CSANHPGPTEAFF
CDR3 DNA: TGCAGCGCCAACCACCCGGGACCTACTGAAGCTTTCTTT

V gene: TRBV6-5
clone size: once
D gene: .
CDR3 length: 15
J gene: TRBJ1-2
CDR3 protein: CASSRDYSSVGGYTF
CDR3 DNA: TGTGCCAGCAGCCGGGACTATTCGTCCGTGGGCGGCTACACCTTC

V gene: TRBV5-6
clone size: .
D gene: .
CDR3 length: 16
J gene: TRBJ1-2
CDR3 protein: CASSLDGGTTNYGYTF
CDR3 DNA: TGTGCCAGCAGCTTGGATGGGGGCACTACTAACTATGGCTACACCTTC

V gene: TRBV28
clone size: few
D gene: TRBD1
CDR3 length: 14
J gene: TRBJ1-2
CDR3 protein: CASGKPTGLYGYTF
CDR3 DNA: TGTGCCAGCGGCAAACCGACAGGGCTGTATGGCTACACCTTC

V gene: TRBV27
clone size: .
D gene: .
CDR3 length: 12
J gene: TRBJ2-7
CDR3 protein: CASSDRVREQYF
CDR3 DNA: TGTGCCAGCAGTGATAGAGTACGTGAGCAGTACTTC

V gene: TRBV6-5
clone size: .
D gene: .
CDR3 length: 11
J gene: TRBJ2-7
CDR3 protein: CASSTRGEQYF
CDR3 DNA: TGTGCCAGCAGTACCCGAGGGGAGCAGTACTTC

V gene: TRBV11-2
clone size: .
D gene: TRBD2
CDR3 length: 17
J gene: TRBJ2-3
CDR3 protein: CASSKTFPGLATDTQYF
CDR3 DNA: TGTGCCAGCAGCAAGACATTTCCGGGACTAGCAACAGATACGCAGTATTTT

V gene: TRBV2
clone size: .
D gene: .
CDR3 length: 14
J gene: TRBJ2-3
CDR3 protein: CASSKLASTDTQYF
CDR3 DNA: TGTGCCAGCAGTAAGCTGGCTAGCACAGATACGCAGTATTTT

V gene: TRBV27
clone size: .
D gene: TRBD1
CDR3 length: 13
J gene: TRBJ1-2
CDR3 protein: CASSPRDRGGYTF
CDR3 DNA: TGTGCCAGCAGCCCCCGGGACAGGGGAGGCTACACCTTC

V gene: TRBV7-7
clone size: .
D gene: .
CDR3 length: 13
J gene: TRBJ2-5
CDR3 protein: CASSRGIRETQYF
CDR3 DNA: TGTGCCAGCAGCCGAGGGATCAGAGAGACCCAGTACTTC

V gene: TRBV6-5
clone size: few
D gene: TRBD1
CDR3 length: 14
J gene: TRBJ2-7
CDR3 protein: CASSYQGEAYEQYF
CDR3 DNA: TGTGCCAGCAGTTACCAGGGGGAAGCCTACGAGCAGTACTTC

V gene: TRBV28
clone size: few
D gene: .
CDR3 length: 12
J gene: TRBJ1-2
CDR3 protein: CASCDGGLGYTF
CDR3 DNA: TGTGCCAGCTGTGATGGAGGGCTTGGCTACACCTTC

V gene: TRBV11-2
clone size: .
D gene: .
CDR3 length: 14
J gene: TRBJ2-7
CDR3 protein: CASSLDRRLSEQYF
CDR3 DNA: TGTGCCAGCAGCTTAGATAGACGCTTATCGGAGCAGTACTTC

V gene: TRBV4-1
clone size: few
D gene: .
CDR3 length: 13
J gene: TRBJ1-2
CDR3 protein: CASSHGQNYGYTF
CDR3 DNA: TGCGCCAGCAGCCACGGACAAAACTATGGCTACACCTTC

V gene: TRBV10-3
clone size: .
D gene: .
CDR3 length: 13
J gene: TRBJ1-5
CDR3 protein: CAISEELNQPQHF
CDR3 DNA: TGTGCCATCAGTGAGGAGCTAAATCAGCCCCAGCATTTT

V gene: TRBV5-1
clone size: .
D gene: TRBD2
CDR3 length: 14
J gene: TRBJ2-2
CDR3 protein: CASSWGRGAEELFF
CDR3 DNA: TGCGCCAGCAGCTGGGGGCGGGGGGCCGAGGAGCTGTTTTTT

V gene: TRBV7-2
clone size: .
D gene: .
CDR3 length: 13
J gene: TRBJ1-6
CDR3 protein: CASSPPGDSPLHF
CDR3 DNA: TGTGCCAGCAGCCCCCCGGGAGATTCACCCCTCCACTTT

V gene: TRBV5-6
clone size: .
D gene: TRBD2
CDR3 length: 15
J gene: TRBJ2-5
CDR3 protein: CASSSAGLAEETQYF
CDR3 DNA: TGTGCCAGCAGCAGCGCGGGACTAGCGGAAGAGACCCAGTACTTC

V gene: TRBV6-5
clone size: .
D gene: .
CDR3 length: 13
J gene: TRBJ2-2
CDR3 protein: CASSYYMAGELFF
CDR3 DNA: TGTGCCAGCAGTTACTATATGGCCGGGGAGCTGTTTTTT

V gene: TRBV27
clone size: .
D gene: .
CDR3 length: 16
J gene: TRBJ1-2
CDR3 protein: CASSLGTTGVNYGYTF
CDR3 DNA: TGTGCCAGCAGTTTAGGGACGACGGGAGTTAACTATGGCTACACCTTC

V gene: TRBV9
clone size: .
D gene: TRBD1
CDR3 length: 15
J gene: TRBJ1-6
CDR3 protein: CASSSSRTGGSPLHF
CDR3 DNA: TGTGCCAGCAGCTCATCGAGGACAGGGGGCTCACCCCTCCACTTT

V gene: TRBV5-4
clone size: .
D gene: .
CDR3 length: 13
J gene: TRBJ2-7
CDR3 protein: CASSLVQGHEQYF
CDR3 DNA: TGTGCCAGCAGCTTGGTACAGGGCCACGAGCAGTACTTC